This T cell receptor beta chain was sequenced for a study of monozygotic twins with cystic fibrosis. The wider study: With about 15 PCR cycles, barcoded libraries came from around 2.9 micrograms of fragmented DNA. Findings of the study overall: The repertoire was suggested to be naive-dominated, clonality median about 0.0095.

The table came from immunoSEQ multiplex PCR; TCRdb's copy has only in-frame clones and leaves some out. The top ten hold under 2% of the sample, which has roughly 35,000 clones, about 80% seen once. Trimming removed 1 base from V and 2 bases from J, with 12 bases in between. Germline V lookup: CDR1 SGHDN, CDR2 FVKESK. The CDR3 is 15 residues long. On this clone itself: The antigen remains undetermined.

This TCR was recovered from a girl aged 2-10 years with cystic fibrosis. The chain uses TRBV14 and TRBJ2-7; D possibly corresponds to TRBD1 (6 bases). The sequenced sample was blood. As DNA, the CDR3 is TGTGCCAGCAGCCAAGCCGGGACACCGGCCTACGAGCAGTACTTC. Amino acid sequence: CASSQAGTPAYEQYF. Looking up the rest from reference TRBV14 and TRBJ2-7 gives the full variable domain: EAGVTQFPSHSVIEKGQTVTLRCDPISGHDNLYWYRRVMGKEIKFLLHFVKESKQDESGMPNNRFLAERTGGTYSTLKVQPAELEDSGVYFCASSQAGTPAYEQYFGPGTRLTVT.